This TCR beta chain is from a study of T cells in Graves' hyperthyroidism and ophthalmopathy. Many counts were recorded for this clonotype. Its antigen is unidentified. Study-wide findings and caveats: Ophthalmopathy prediction by the model preceded onset by a median roughly 6 months. Among clonotypes expanded in thyroid above 0.001, most were also found in blood.

Trimming removed 4 bases from V and 9 bases from J; junction bases left unmatched: 13. The CDR3 covers 16 residues. The germline gives CDR1 GTSNPN, CDR2 SVGIG (reference sequence). Criteria for exclusion of patients were uncontrolled infection, other autoimmune disease, pregnancy or lactation. Thyroid ultrasound, orbital computed tomography, clinical symptoms, and serum thyroxine and TRAb underpinned diagnoses. Amplified regions were TCR beta CDR3 sequences from RNA transcripts. Primed by the HTBI set, a first-round RT-PCR was run on the TCR CDR3. TCRdb called the multiplex PCR reads again in MiXCR, with one record for every CDR3 protein. The sample records some 740,000 distinct CDR3 sequences, approximately 15% being singletons.

Sequencing input: blood. The chain couples TRBV30 to TRBJ2-1, with 12 bases fitting TRBD2. The TCR originated in a young woman with Graves' hyperthyroidism. CDR3: CAWTPPLAGGPGEQFF. CDR3 DNA sequence: TGTGCCTGGACCCCCCCCCTAGCGGGAGGGCCGGGTGAGCAGTTCTTC.